This T cell receptor (beta chain) was identified in a study of T cell changes during pregnancy in multiple sclerosis. Repertoires were generated with immunoSEQ multiplex PCR, while TCRdb's copy carries only in-frame clones and drops some. The sample comprises roughly 56,000 clones, roughly 86% of which are singletons, and more than 1.5% rests with the top ten. This clone was seen a single time. The CDR3 runs to 13 residues. The V gene lost 2 bases and the J gene lost 1 base, with 6 bases spanning the gap. Looked up from germline, CDR1 is MNHEY and CDR2 is SMNVEV (reference sequence). The V call is TRBV27, the J call TRBJ2-7, with D perhaps matching TRBD2 (6 bases). The sample in question was peripheral blood, obtained in the first trimester of pregnancy. The receptor was isolated from a female donor with multiple sclerosis, enrolled in a pregnancy study. The CDR3 protein is CASSLGTSYEQYF. The CDR3 nucleotides read TGTGCCAGCAGTTTAGGGACTTCCTACGAGCAGTACTTC.